These 14 T cell receptor beta chains were all obtained from the same sample, sequenced in a study of cytomegalovirus exposure and HLA in healthy donors. This PCR relied on a set of 60 Vbeta primers and 13 Jbeta primers. The repertoire was sequenced with immunoSEQ multiplex PCR; TCRdb's copy has only in-frame clones and lacks some. The sample table includes 25,000 to 30,000 clones. Sequencing was carried out using PBMCs. These receptors were obtained from a man under 40 in good health and CMV-seronegative.

The chain combines TRBV6-5 with TRBJ1-5, with D perhaps TRBD1 (5 bases). The ends were cut back, 10 bases at V and 0 bases at J, with 16 bases in the middle. This CDR3 has 15 amino acids. Germline CDR1 and CDR2: MNHEY and SVGAGI. The CDR3 loop reads CATKKQANSNQPQHF. CDR3 bases: TGTGCCACCAAAAAACAGGCGAATAGCAATCAGCCCCAGCATTTT.

The chain links TRBV7-9 to TRBJ2-7; TRBD2 is a possible D gene (6 bases). In germline, CDR1 is SEHNR, CDR2 FQNEAQ (reference sequence). Deletions cut 6 bases from V and 0 bases from J, with 12 bases between. This CDR3 has 14 residues. The CDR3 here is CASSLGGVSYEQYF. CDR3 in DNA: TGTGCCAGCAGTCTCGGGGGAGTCTCCTACGAGCAGTACTTC.

The V call is TRBV11-2, the J call TRBJ2-7; D may be TRBD2 (5 bases). The germline V and J ends were trimmed by 1 base and 3 bases, with 10 bases remaining between them. The CDR3 totals 14 residues. Germline CDR1 and CDR2: SGHAT and FQNNGV. The CDR3 reads CASSLAGSDYEQYF. The CDR3 DNA reads as TGTGCCAGCAGCTTAGCGGGATCGGACTACGAGCAGTACTTC. Supplemented by reference TRBV11-2 and TRBJ2-7, the full variable domain reads EAGVAQSPRYKIIEKRQSVAFWCNPISGHATLYWYQQILGQGPKLLIQFQNNGVVDDSQLPKDRFSAERLKGVDSTLKIQPAKLEDSAVYLCASSLAGSDYEQYFGPGTRLTVT.

The chain couples TRBV5-4 to TRBJ2-5; perhaps TRBD2 as D (6 bases). CDR1 and CDR2 from the germline V gene are SGHNT and YYREEE (reference sequence). This CDR3 spans 14 amino acids. Between the trimmed V and J ends, which lost 3 bases and 2 bases, there was a span of 11 bases. The DNA for the CDR3 is TGTGCCAGCAGCTGGGGTAGCGGACAAGAGACCCAGTACTTC. It translates to CASSWGSGQETQYF.

V gene TRBV18 combines with J gene TRBJ2-5, with no clear D. Germline loops: CDR1 KGHSH, CDR2 LQKENI. The V gene lost 3 bases and the J gene lost 4 bases, with 9 bases spanning the gap. The CDR3 totals 13 residues. The CDR3 DNA reads as TGTGCCAGCTCACCCGCAGGTGCAGAGACCCAGTACTTC. It encodes CASSPAGAETQYF.

This sequence joins TRBV5-1 and TRBJ2-1, with D uncertain. This CDR3 spans 13 amino acids. CDR1 is SGHRS, CDR2 YFSETQ, per germline. Trimming removed 5 bases from V and 0 bases from J, with 6 bases in between. CDR3 in DNA: TGCGCCAGCAGTCCGGTCTCCTACAATGAGCAGTTCTTC. This encodes CASSPVSYNEQFF. Using reference TRBV5-1 and TRBJ2-1 for the parts outside the CDR3, the full variable domain is KAGVTQTPRYLIKTRGQQVTLSCSPISGHRSVSWYQQTPGQGLQFLFEYFSETQRNKGNFPGRFSGRQFSNSRSEMNVSTLELGDSALYLCASSPVSYNEQFFGPGTRLTVL.

The chain employs TRBV4-1 and TRBJ2-5, with TRBD2 identical over 7 bases. Germline V gives CDR1 MGHRA, CDR2 YSYEKL. The CDR3 length is 17 residues. The junction had 13 bases not matched to a gene; V was cut back by 4 bases and J by 2 bases. The CDR3 nucleotides read TGCGCCAGCAGCCTCATGGGGACCGGGACTATGCAAGAGACCCAGTACTTC. As protein: CASSLMGTGTMQETQYF.

The chain joins TRBV27 to TRBJ2-1, with D unclear. The CDR3 spans 12 residues. V was shortened by 4 bases and J by 2 bases, with 3 bases between the two germline ends. CDR1 is MNHEY, CDR2 SMNVEV, per germline (reference sequence). The CDR3 DNA sequence: TGTGCCAGCAGTTCAGCCTACAATGAGCAGTTCTTC. Translated: CASSSAYNEQFF.

The CDR3 region is CASTPRTSGGLETQYF. CDR3 in DNA: TGTGCCAGCACCCCCCGGACTAGCGGGGGGCTGGAGACCCAGTACTTC. The rearrangement joins TRBV2 to TRBJ2-5; TRBD2 matches 14 bases. Trimming cost V 7 bases and J 5 bases; bases outside gene matches: 9. Germline loops: CDR1 SNHLY, CDR2 FYNNEI. The CDR3 length is 16 residues.

The rearrangement links TRBV4-1 to TRBJ2-3; 11 bases are shared with TRBD2. The CDR3 spans 15 residues. The V and J ends lost 5 bases and 4 bases, in that order; junction bases with no gene match: 5. Germline V gives CDR1 MGHRA, CDR2 YSYEKL. Here the CDR3 reads CASSISGRAPDTQYF. CDR3 nucleotide sequence: TGCGCCAGCAGCATTAGCGGGAGGGCCCCAGATACGCAGTATTTT.

This chain uses TRBV5-6 with TRBJ1-5; 8 nucleotides match TRBD1. The CDR3 is 14 residues long. V trimming: 4 bases; J trimming: 2 bases; junction bases outside the gene matches: 2. The germline gives CDR1 SGHDT, CDR2 YYEEEE. In DNA form, the CDR3 reads TGTGCCAGCAGCGCGGGACAGGGCAATCAGCCCCAGCATTTT. Protein: CASSAGQGNQPQHF.

The chain couples TRBV2 to TRBJ2-3; 8 nucleotides match TRBD1. Germline V CDR1 and CDR2: SNHLY, FYNNEI. CDR3 size: 14 residues. J was trimmed by 1 base and V by 6 bases; bases with no gene match: 3. The CDR3 sequence: CASRRGQGTDTQYF. The CDR3 DNA sequence: TGTGCCAGCAGGCGGGGACAGGGCACAGATACGCAGTATTTT.

The rearrangement uses TRBV9 and TRBJ2-3; a possible D gene is TRBD2 (5 bases). The CDR3 has 12 amino acids. Germline CDR1 SGDLS, CDR2 YYNGEE. V was clipped by 4 bases and J by 4 bases, with 7 bases between them. The CDR3 is CASSLSADTQYF. As DNA, the CDR3 is TGTGCCAGCAGCCTTAGCGCAGATACGCAGTATTTT.

This chain uses TRBV19 with TRBJ2-1; 8 bases line up with TRBD2. The CDR3 covers 15 residues. V lost 5 bases and J lost 4; bases outside the gene matches: 7. CDR1 is LNHDA and CDR2 is SQIVND in the germline V gene (reference sequence). The CDR3 DNA reads TGTGCCAGTAGTTGGGGACTAGTCAGTTACAATGAGCAGTTCTTC. Amino acids: CASSWGLVSYNEQFF.